These T cell receptor beta chains were read from a single sample in a study of radiotherapy plus CTLA-4 blockade in lung cancer. Assay: immunoSEQ multiplex PCR; the TCRdb copy retains only in-frame clones and omits some. The sample includes fewer than 75,000 clones, roughly 84% of them seen just once. The sample was peripheral blood, taken from a patient treated with radiotherapy plus ipilimumab. These receptors were collected from a human donor with non-small cell lung cancer that progressed on radiotherapy plus ipilimumab. Each CDR3 is given with its conserved first and last residue. D genes are given only for firm matches. Some rows have no size entry. The others give once, few or many, or a class for an expanded clone.

V: TRBV5-1; size: -; D: -; J: TRBJ1-1; DNA: TGCGCCAGCAGCTTAGGACAGATGAACACTGAAGCTTTCTTT; CDR3: CASSLGQMNTEAFF
V: TRBV28; size: -; D: -; J: TRBJ2-1; DNA: TGTGCCAGCAGTTTCCAGGCCGCCTACAATGAGCAGTTCTTC; CDR3: CASSFQAAYNEQFF
V: TRBV27; size: -; D: -; J: TRBJ2-1; DNA: TGTGCCAGCAGTTTACCCCGAGTTGGCTCGGGAGTTCATGAGCAGTTCTTC; CDR3: CASSLPRVGSGVHEQFF
V: TRBV11-1; size: -; D: TRBD2; J: TRBJ2-3; DNA: TGTGCCAGCAGCTTGCGACTAGCAAGTACAGATACGCAGTATTTT; CDR3: CASSLRLASTDTQYF
V: TRBV7-8; size: -; D: -; J: TRBJ2-7; DNA: TGTGCCAGCAGCCCGGGACCGGACGGTACCTACGAGCAGTACTTC; CDR3: CASSPGPDGTYEQYF
V: TRBV25-1; size: -; D: -; J: TRBJ2-1; DNA: TGTGCCAGCTGGGACGGGTACAATGAGCAGTTCTTC; CDR3: CASWDGYNEQFF
V: TRBV15; size: -; D: -; J: TRBJ2-3; DNA: TGTGCCACCAGCAATCGGGACACAGATACGCAGTATTTT; CDR3: CATSNRDTDTQYF
V: TRBV28; size: -; D: -; J: TRBJ1-1; DNA: TGTGCCAGCAGTCCACCGGGACAACAGAACACTGAAGCTTTCTTT; CDR3: CASSPPGQQNTEAFF
V: TRBV2; size: -; D: TRBD1; J: TRBJ2-5; DNA: TGTGCCAGCAGTGGAGGGGGACAGGGGGCAGAGACCCAGTACTTC; CDR3: CASSGGGQGAETQYF
V: TRBV9; size: -; D: -; J: TRBJ2-7; DNA: TGTGCCAGCAGCGTAGAAGGGGATCCCTACGAGCAGTACTTC; CDR3: CASSVEGDPYEQYF
V: TRBV27; size: once; D: -; J: TRBJ2-1; DNA: TGTGCCAGTAGGACGTTGACAGTCTACAATGAGCAGTTCTTC; CDR3: CASRTLTVYNEQFF
V: TRBV27; size: -; D: -; J: TRBJ1-3; DNA: TGTGCCAGCAAAGATGGAAACACCATATATTTT; CDR3: CASKDGNTIYF
V: TRBV11-2; size: -; D: -; J: TRBJ2-7; DNA: TGTGCCAGCAGCCCCGCCTACGAGCAGTACTTC; CDR3: CASSPAYEQYF
V: TRBV15; size: -; D: TRBD1; J: TRBJ1-5; DNA: TGTGCCACCAGCAGGTCCGGGACAGGGGTCTATCAGCCCCAGCATTTT; CDR3: CATSRSGTGVYQPQHF
V: TRBV9; size: -; D: -; J: TRBJ2-2; DNA: TGTGCCAGCAGCGTAAACAATTGGGGCGCTGGGGAGCTGTTTTTT; CDR3: CASSVNNWGAGELFF
V: TRBV10-2; size: -; D: -; J: TRBJ2-7; DNA: TGCGCCAGCAGGCAGGCAAGGGGCGGACTGGCGGGGGAGCAGTACTTC; CDR3: CASRQARGGLAGEQYF